Listed below are T cell receptor beta chains from one sample, sequenced in a study of T-cell reconstitution after alpha-beta-depleted transplantation in children. MiXCR, applied by TCRdb to the PCR reads, yields one record per CDR3 protein. The profile shows about 540,000 distinct CDR3 sequences, over 20% of them singletons. Here the sequenced sample was PBMCs, taken before TCRalphabeta/CD19-depleted stem cell transplant. These receptors were taken from a boy under two years old with Wiskott-Aldrich syndrome, due to receive a stem cell transplant. Both conserved end residues are part of each CDR3. A D gene is named only where the DNA matches it firmly. The listing skips clone size in some rows; elsewhere it reads once, few, many or a size class.

d_gene	v_gene	j_gene	abundance	CDR3aa	CDR3nt
NA	TRBV3-1	TRBJ1-2	NA	CASSQGGLGYTF	TGTGCCAGCAGCCAAGGAGGGCTGGGCTACACCTTC
NA	TRBV27	TRBJ1-1	few	CASSISTNTEAFF	TGTGCCAGCAGTATCTCCACGAACACTGAAGCTTTCTTT
TRBD1	TRBV5-1	TRBJ1-5	few	CASRTGTGVNQPQHF	TGCGCCAGCAGAACCGGGACAGGGGTCAATCAGCCCCAGCATTTT
NA	TRBV5-1	TRBJ2-7	few	CASSEGQPYEQYF	TGCGCCAGCAGCGAAGGACAGCCCTACGAGCAGTACTTC
NA	TRBV29-1	TRBJ2-1	many	CSVGRGIEQFF	TGCAGCGTTGGTCGGGGTATAGAGCAGTTCTTC
TRBD2	TRBV7-2	TRBJ2-5	few	CASSLFAGGPQETQYF	TGTGCCAGCAGCTTGTTTGCGGGAGGACCCCAAGAGACCCAGTACTTC
TRBD2	TRBV5-1	TRBJ2-3	NA	CASRSSAGGLTDTQYF	TGCGCCAGCAGGTCCTCAGCGGGAGGGCTCACAGATACGCAGTATTTT
NA	TRBV10-3	TRBJ1-5	NA	CAISESIRGKSPQPQHF	TGTGCCATCAGTGAGTCGATAAGGGGGAAGTCGCCTCAGCCCCAGCATTTT
NA	TRBV28	TRBJ1-6	few	CASSYGGGRSYNSPLHF	TGTGCCAGCAGTTACGGTGGGGGGCGTTCTTATAATTCACCCCTCCACTTT
NA	TRBV20-1	TRBJ2-3	many	CSASNTDTQYF	TGCAGTGCTTCCAACACAGATACGCAGTATTTT
NA	TRBV20-1	TRBJ2-5	NA	CSARWGAYQETQYF	TGCAGTGCTAGATGGGGGGCCTACCAAGAGACCCAGTACTTC
NA	TRBV12-3/TRBV12-4	TRBJ2-5	few	CASSFAGTPVYF	TGTGCCAGCAGTTTCGCCGGGACACCAGTATACTTC
NA	TRBV27	TRBJ2-3	few	CASRRGGGRADTQYF	TGTGCCAGCAGAAGGGGGGGAGGTAGGGCAGATACGCAGTATTTT
TRBD1	TRBV5-1	TRBJ1-2	NA	CASSSILQGTGNYGYTF	TGCGCCAGCAGCTCTATTCTACAGGGGACCGGAAATTATGGCTACACCTTC
NA	TRBV10-3	TRBJ1-1	NA	CAITAEAMNTEAFF	TGTGCCATCACGGCTGAGGCAATGAACACTGAAGCTTTCTTT
NA	TRBV4-1	TRBJ2-1	few	CASSQDSGTPNEQFF	TGCGCCAGCAGCCAAGATTCGGGGACACCCAATGAGCAGTTCTTC
NA	TRBV7-9	TRBJ2-1	once	CASSPHWRTSNEQFF	TGTGCCAGCAGCCCCCACTGGCGGACCTCCAATGAGCAGTTCTTC
NA	TRBV2	TRBJ1-1	NA	CASTSDSTEAFF	TGTGCCAGCACCTCTGATAGCACTGAAGCTTTCTTT
NA	TRBV2	TRBJ2-5	NA	CASRGVRIIKTQYF	TGTGCCAGCAGGGGGGTGAGGATAATTAAGACCCAGTACTTC
NA	TRBV29-1	TRBJ2-7	NA	CSVEGPRLYEQYF	TGCAGCGTTGAAGGGCCTCGACTTTACGAGCAGTACTTC
TRBD1	TRBV3-1	TRBJ1-2	few	CASSQDMTGGDYGYTF	TGTGCCAGCAGCCAAGACATGACAGGGGGCGACTATGGCTACACCTTC
NA	TRBV4-1	TRBJ2-5	many	CASSQEVPGWYVVSVGGETQYF	TGCGCCAGCAGCCAAGAGGTGCCAGGGTGGTACGTAGTTAGCGTCGGCGGAGAGACCCAGTACTTC
NA	TRBV30	TRBJ1-5	NA	CAWSVGSPNQPQHF	TGTGCCTGGAGTGTAGGTTCTCCCAATCAGCCCCAGCATTTT
NA	TRBV11-2	TRBJ2-7	NA	CASSLDRGYPTAYEQYF	TGTGCCAGCAGCTTAGATCGGGGGTACCCTACGGCGTACGAGCAGTACTTC
NA	TRBV5-5	TRBJ2-1	NA	CASRAGTLGLSEQFF	TGTGCCAGCAGGGCCGGGACACTCGGGCTTAGTGAGCAGTTCTTC
NA	TRBV12-3/TRBV12-4	TRBJ1-2	NA	CASSLGGTHNYGYTF	TGTGCCAGCAGTTTAGGAGGGACACACAACTATGGCTACACCTTC
NA	TRBV11-2	TRBJ2-3	NA	CASSSGGGAGSTDTQYF	TGTGCCAGCAGCTCAGGGGGGGGAGCGGGAAGCACAGATACGCAGTATTTT
TRBD2	TRBV28	TRBJ2-1	NA	CASSLFREGVNEQFF	TGTGCCAGCAGCTTGTTTCGGGAGGGTGTGAATGAGCAGTTCTTC
TRBD1	TRBV5-5	TRBJ1-1	NA	CASSQTGVGATEAFF	TGTGCCAGCAGCCAGACAGGGGTAGGCGCCACTGAAGCTTTCTTT
TRBD1	TRBV20-1	TRBJ2-1	NA	CSARRLQGIGDNEQFF	TGCAGTGCTAGAAGGTTACAGGGGATCGGGGACAATGAGCAGTTCTTC
NA	TRBV4-1	TRBJ1-6	NA	CASSQERGLNSPLHF	TGCGCCAGCAGCCAAGAACGGGGGTTAAATTCACCCCTCCACTTT
TRBD2	TRBV5-1	TRBJ2-1	NA	CASSASGLPPYEQFF	TGCGCCAGCAGCGCTAGCGGGCTACCGCCCTATGAGCAGTTCTTC
NA	TRBV18	TRBJ2-1	NA	CASSKGLGGYNEQFF	TGTGCCAGCTCCAAGGGACTCGGGGGATACAATGAGCAGTTCTTC
NA	TRBV5-1	TRBJ2-3	NA	CASRADGGTDTQYF	TGCGCCAGCAGGGCTGACGGAGGTACAGATACGCAGTATTTT
NA	TRBV5-1	TRBJ2-7	NA	CASSLGPLGGNEQYF	TGCGCCAGCAGCTTGGGGCCCCTCGGTGGCAACGAGCAGTACTTC
TRBD2	TRBV5-1	TRBJ2-1	NA	CASSLTPSGRAKSEQFF	TGCGCCAGCAGCTTGACCCCTAGCGGGAGGGCCAAGAGTGAGCAGTTCTTC
NA	TRBV27	TRBJ2-3	NA	CASSLYGLKVKPSTDTQYF	TGTGCCAGCAGCCTCTATGGCTTGAAGGTCAAACCTAGCACAGATACGCAGTATTTT
NA	TRBV24-1	TRBJ2-1	medium-sized	CATSDPSTRNEQFF	TGTGCCACCAGTGACCCATCGACCAGGAATGAGCAGTTCTTC